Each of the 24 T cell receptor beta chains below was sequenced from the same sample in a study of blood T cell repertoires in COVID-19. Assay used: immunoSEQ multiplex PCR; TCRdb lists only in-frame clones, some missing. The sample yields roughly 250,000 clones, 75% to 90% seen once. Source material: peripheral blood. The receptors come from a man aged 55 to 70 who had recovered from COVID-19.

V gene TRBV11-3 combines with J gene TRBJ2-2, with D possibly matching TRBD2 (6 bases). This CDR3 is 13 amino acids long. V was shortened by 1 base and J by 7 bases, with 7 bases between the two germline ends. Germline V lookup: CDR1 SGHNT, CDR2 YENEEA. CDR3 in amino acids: CASSLGRDGELFF. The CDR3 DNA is TGTGCCAGCAGCTTAGGGAGGGACGGGGAGCTGTTTTTT.

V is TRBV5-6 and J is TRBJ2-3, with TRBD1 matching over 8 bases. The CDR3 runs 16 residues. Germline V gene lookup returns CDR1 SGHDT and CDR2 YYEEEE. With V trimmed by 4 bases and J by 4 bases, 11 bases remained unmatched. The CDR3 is CASSAETGAVADTQYF. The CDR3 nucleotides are TGTGCCAGCAGCGCGGAGACAGGGGCTGTGGCAGATACGCAGTATTTT.

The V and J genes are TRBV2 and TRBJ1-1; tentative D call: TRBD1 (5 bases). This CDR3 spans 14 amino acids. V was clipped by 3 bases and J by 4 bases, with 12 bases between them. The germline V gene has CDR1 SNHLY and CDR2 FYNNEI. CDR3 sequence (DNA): TGTGCCAGCAGTGATGACAGATCCATCACTGAAGCTTTCTTT. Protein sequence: CASSDDRSITEAFF. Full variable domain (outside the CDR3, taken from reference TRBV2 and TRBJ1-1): EPEVTQTPSHQVTQMGQEVILRCVPISNHLYFYWYRQILGQKVEFLVSFYNNEISEKSEIFDDQFSVERPDGSNFTLKIRSTKLEDSAMYFCASSDDRSITEAFFGQGTRLTVV.

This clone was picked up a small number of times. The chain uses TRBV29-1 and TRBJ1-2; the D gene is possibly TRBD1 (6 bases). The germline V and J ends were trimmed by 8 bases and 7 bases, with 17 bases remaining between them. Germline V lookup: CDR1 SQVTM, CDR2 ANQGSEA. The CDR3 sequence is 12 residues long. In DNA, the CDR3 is TGCAGCTCCTTCGCGGGAGGGGGTGGCTACACCTTC. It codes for CSSFAGGGGYTF.

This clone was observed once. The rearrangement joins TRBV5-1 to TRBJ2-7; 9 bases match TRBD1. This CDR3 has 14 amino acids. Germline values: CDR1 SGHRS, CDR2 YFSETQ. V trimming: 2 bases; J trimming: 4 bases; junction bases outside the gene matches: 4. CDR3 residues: CASSLGQGRYEQYF. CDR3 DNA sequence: TGCGCCAGCAGCTTAGGACAGGGGAGATACGAGCAGTACTTC.

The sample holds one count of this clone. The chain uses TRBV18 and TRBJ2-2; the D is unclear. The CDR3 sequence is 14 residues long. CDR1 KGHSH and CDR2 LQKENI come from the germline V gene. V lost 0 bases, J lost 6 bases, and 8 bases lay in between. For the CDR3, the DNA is TGTGCCAGCTCACCACCGGCGGCCCCCGGGGAGCTGTTTTTT. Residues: CASSPPAAPGELFF.

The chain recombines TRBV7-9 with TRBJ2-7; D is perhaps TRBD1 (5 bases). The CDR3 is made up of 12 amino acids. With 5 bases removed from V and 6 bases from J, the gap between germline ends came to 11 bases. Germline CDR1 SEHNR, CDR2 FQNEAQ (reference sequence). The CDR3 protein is CASSQGRGEQYF. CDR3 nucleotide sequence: TGTGCCAGCAGCCAGGGAAGGGGCGAGCAGTACTTC.

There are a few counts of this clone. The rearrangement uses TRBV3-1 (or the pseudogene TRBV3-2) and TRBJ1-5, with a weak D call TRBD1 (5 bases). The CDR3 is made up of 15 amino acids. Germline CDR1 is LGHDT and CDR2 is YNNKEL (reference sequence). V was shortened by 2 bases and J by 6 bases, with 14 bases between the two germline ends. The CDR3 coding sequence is TGTGCCAGCAGCCAAAGAAGGGGTTTAGGTCAGCCCCAGCATTTT. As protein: CASSQRRGLGQPQHF.

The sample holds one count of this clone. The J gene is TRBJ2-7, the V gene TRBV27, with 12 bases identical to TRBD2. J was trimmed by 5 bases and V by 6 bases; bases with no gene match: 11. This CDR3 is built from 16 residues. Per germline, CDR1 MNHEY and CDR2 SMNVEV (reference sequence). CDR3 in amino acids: CASRGGLAGHQDEQYV. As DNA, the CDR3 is TGTGCCAGCAGAGGAGGACTAGCGGGGCACCAGGACGAGCAGTACGTC.

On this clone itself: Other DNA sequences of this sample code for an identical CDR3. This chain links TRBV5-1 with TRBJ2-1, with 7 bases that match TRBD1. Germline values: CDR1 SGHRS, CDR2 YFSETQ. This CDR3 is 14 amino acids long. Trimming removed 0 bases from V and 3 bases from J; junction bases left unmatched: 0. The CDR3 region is CASSLDRGYNEQFF. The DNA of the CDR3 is TGCGCCAGCAGCTTGGACAGGGGCTACAATGAGCAGTTCTTC.

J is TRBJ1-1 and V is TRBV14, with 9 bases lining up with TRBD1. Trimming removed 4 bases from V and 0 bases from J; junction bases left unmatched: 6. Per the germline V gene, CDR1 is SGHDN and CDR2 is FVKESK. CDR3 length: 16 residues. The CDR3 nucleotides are TGTGCCAGCAGCCCCGGACAGGGGATCATGAACACTGAAGCTTTCTTT. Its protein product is CASSPGQGIMNTEAFF.

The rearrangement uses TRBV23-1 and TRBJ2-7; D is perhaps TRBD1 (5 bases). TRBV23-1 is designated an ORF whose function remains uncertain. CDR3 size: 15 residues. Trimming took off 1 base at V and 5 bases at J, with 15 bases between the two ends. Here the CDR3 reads CASSQFVSGIHEQYF. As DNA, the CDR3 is TGCGCCAGCAGTCAATTTGTTTCAGGGATCCACGAGCAGTACTTC.

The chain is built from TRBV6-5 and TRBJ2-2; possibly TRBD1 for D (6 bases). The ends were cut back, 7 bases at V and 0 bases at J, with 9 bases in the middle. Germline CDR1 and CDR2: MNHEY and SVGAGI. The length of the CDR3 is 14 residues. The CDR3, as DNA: TGTGCCAGCAATAGGGGGACGAACACCGGGGAGCTGTTTTTT. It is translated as CASNRGTNTGELFF.

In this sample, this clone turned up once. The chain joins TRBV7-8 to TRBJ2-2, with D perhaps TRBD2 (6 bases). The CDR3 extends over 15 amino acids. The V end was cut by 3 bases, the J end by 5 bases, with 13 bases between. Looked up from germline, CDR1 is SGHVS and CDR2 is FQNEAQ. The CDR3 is CASSFAGLGTGELFF. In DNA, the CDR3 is TGTGCCAGCAGCTTCGCGGGGCTTGGGACCGGGGAGCTGTTTTTT.

Here the CDR3 reads CASSQTRGLGYGYTF. The CDR3 coding sequence is TGCGCCAGCAGCCAGACCAGGGGGCTGGGCTATGGCTACACCTTC. The V gene is TRBV5-1, the J gene TRBJ1-2; 8 nucleotides match TRBD1. The V gene end was trimmed by 4 bases and the J gene end by 4 bases; junction bases not matched to a gene: 9. CDR1 is SGHRS, CDR2 YFSETQ, per germline. The CDR3 extends over 15 amino acids. Supplemented by reference TRBV5-1 and TRBJ1-2, the full variable domain reads KAGVTQTPRYLIKTRGQQVTLSCSPISGHRSVSWYQQTPGQGLQFLFEYFSETQRNKGNFPGRFSGRQFSNSRSEMNVSTLELGDSALYLCASSQTRGLGYGYTFGSGTRLTVV.

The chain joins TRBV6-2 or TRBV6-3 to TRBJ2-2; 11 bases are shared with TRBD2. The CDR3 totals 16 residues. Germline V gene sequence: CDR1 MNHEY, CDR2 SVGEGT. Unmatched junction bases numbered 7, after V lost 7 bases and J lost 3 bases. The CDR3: CASNPGTSGYTGELFF. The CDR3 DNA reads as TGTGCCAGCAACCCCGGGACTAGCGGCTACACCGGGGAGCTGTTTTTT.

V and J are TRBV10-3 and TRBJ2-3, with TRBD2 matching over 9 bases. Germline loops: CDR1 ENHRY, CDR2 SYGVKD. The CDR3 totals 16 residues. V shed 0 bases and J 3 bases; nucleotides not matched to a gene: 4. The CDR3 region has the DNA TGTGCCATCAGTGAGTCGCGGGGGGGTCGAACAGATACGCAGTATTTT. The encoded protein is CAISESRGGRTDTQYF.

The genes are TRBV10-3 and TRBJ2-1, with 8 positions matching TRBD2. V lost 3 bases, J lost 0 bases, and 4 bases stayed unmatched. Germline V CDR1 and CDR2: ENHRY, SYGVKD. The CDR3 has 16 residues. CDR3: CAISDGGVTSYNEQFF. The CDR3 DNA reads TGTGCCATCAGTGACGGGGGGGTGACCTCCTACAATGAGCAGTTCTTC.

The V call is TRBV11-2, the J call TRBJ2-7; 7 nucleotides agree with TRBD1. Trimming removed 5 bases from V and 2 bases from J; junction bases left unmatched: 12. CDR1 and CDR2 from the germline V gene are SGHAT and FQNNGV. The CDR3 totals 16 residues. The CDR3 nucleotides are TGTGCCAGCAGCCCACGACAGGGACAGCGTCCCTACGAGCAGTACTTC. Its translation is CASSPRQGQRPYEQYF. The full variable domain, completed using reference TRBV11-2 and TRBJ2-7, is EAGVAQSPRYKIIEKRQSVAFWCNPISGHATLYWYQQILGQGPKLLIQFQNNGVVDDSQLPKDRFSAERLKGVDSTLKIQPAKLEDSAVYLCASSPRQGQRPYEQYFGPGTRLTVT.

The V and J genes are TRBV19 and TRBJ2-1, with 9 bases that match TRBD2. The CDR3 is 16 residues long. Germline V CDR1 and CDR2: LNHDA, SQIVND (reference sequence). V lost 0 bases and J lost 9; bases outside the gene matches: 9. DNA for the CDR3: TGTGCCAGTAGTATAGATCTCGGGCGGGGGGGCGGTGAGCAGTTCTTC. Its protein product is CASSIDLGRGGGEQFF.

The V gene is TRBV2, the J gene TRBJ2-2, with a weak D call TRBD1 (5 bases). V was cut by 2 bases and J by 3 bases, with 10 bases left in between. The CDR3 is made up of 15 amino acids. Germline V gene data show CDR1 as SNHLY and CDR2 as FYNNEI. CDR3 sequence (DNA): TGTGCCAGCAGTGAACAGGGTGGAGACACCGGGGAGCTGTTTTTT. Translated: CASSEQGGDTGELFF.

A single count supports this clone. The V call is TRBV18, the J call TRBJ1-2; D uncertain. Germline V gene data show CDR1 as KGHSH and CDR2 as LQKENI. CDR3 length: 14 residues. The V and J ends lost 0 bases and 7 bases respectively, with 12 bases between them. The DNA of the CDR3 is TGTGCCAGCTCACCACCGGGAGGCGTAGGTGGCTACACCTTC. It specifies CASSPPGGVGGYTF. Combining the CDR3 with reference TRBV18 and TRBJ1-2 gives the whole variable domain NAGVMQNPRHLVRRRGQEARLRCSPMKGHSHVYWYRQLPEEGLKFMVYLQKENIIDESGMPKERFSAEFPKEGPSILRIQQVVRGDSAAYFCASSPPGGVGGYTFGSGTRLTVV.

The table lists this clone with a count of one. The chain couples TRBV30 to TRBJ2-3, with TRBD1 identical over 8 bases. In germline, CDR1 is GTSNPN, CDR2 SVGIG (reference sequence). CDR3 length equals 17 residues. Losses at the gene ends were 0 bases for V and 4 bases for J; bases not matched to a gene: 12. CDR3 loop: CAWSVPLGRGRADTQYF. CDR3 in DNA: TGTGCCTGGAGTGTACCCCTCGGCAGGGGGCGAGCAGATACGCAGTATTTT.

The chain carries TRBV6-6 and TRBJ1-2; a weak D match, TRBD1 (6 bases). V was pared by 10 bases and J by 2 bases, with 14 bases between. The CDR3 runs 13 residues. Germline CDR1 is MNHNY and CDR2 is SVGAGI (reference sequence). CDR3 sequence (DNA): TGTGCCACCAATAACCAGGGGAACTATGGCTACACCTTC. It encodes CATNNQGNYGYTF.